This TCR beta chain was sequenced during a study of CD4 and CD8 cells across lung adenocarcinoma regions. This clonotype was detected only once. Deletions cut 0 bases from V and 10 bases from J, with 16 bases between. The V gene's germline CDR1 is DFQATT and CDR2 SNEGSKA (reference sequence). The CDR3 runs 14 residues. In TCRdb, the PCR reads were re-called with MiXCR into one record per CDR3 protein. In the table there are approximately 14,000 distinct CDR3 sequences, roughly 40% of which are singletons. Donors had localized lung adenocarcinoma, a non-small cell lung cancer. The clonotype originates from a male donor with lung adenocarcinoma. The CD4 and CD8 labels of this study may be unreliable. The sequencing input was CD4+ T cells from the center of a lung tumor. The rearrangement links TRBV20-1 to TRBJ2-1; maybe TRBD1 (5 bases). This CDR3 reads CSARDLMGPTEQFF. Written as DNA, the CDR3 is TGCAGTGCTAGAGATCTGATGGGGCCGACGGAGCAGTTCTTC.